The 30 T cell receptor beta chains below come from one sample, sequenced in a study of monozygotic twins with inflammatory bowel disease. For each CDR3 protein, TCRdb gives one entry from its re-call of the 5' RACE reads, without DNA. The sample table sets out around 210,000 distinct CDR3 sequences. The sequencing input was blood. The source is a human donor with ulcerative colitis or Crohn's disease, or a healthy co-twin of an affected twin (not recorded which).

The V call is TRBV5-1, the J call TRBJ1-3; the TCRdb call, TRBD1, lacks DNA for checking. Germline CDR1 is SGHRS and CDR2 is YFSETQ. The CDR3 has 16 residues. The CDR3 is CASSSTVQLSGNTIYF.

The chain employs TRBV6-2 or TRBV6-3 and TRBJ1-1. This CDR3 is 12 amino acids long. The germline V gene encodes CDR1 MNHEY and CDR2 SVGEGT. CDR3 residues: CASSYSGSEAFF.

This sequence joins TRBV4-2 and TRBJ2-7; with no DNA, the TCRdb D assignment of TRBD2 cannot be verified. CDR1 and CDR2 (germline): LGHNA, YNFKEQ. The CDR3 has 15 amino acids. This CDR3 reads CASSQEVAAHYEQYF.

The rearrangement joins TRBV7-2 to TRBJ2-4. The CDR3 loop spans 15 amino acids. CDR1 and CDR2 from the germline V gene are SGHTA and FQGNSA. The CDR3 region is CASSHPGQAKNIQYF. Filled out from reference TRBV7-2 and TRBJ2-4, the complete variable domain reads GAGVSQSPSNKVTEKGKDVELRCDPISGHTALYWYRQSLGQGLEFLIYFQGNSAPDKSGLPSDRFSAERTGGSVSTLTIQRTQQEDSAVYLCASSHPGQAKNIQYFGAGTRLSVL.

The V call is TRBV29-1, the J call TRBJ1-3. This CDR3 is 14 amino acids long. Looked up from germline, CDR1 is SQVTM and CDR2 is ANQGSEA. The chain's CDR3 is CSVEPTSSGNTIYF.

The V call is TRBV5-1, the J call TRBJ2-1; TCRdb returns TRBD2, unconfirmable since there is no DNA. The length of the CDR3 is 18 residues. The germline V gene has CDR1 SGHRS and CDR2 YFSETQ. The CDR3 loop reads CASSSRTSGGLTYNEQFF. The full variable domain, rest sourced from reference TRBV5-1 and TRBJ2-1, is KAGVTQTPRYLIKTRGQQVTLSCSPISGHRSVSWYQQTPGQGLQFLFEYFSETQRNKGNFPGRFSGRQFSNSRSEMNVSTLELGDSALYLCASSSRTSGGLTYNEQFFGPGTRLTVL.

CDR3 sequence: CASSFMGRNQPQHF. V usage is TRBV12-3 or TRBV12-4 and J usage is TRBJ1-5. The CDR3 sequence is 14 residues long.

This chain uses TRBV5-4 with TRBJ2-1. The germline gives CDR1 SGHNT, CDR2 YYREEE (reference sequence). The CDR3 extends over 14 amino acids. CDR3: CASSLSSDYNEQFF.

The chain couples TRBV4-2 to TRBJ1-1; the TCRdb call, TRBD1, lacks DNA for checking. Per germline, CDR1 LGHNA and CDR2 YNFKEQ. The CDR3 consists of 14 residues. Here the CDR3 reads CASSRGDRNTEAFF.

The CDR3: CAWSGEGENEKLFF. V and J are TRBV30 and TRBJ1-4. The germline CDR1 and CDR2 sequences are GTSNPN and SVGIG (reference sequence). The length of the CDR3 is 14 residues. Combining the CDR3 with reference TRBV30 and TRBJ1-4 gives the whole variable domain SQTIHQWPATLVQPVGSPLSLECTVEGTSNPNLYWYRQAAGRGLQLLFYSVGIGQISSEVPQNLSASRPQDRQFILSSKKLLLSDSGFYLCAWSGEGENEKLFFGSGTQLSVL.

The chain recombines TRBV11-3 with TRBJ2-2; TCRdb designates TRBD1, a call that cannot be tested without DNA. Germline V lookup: CDR1 SGHNT, CDR2 YENEEA. CDR3 length equals 16 residues. The CDR3 reads CASSLGSGVRTGELFF.

The J gene is TRBJ2-1, the V gene TRBV7-3; TCRdb gives TRBD1 as the D gene, but with no DNA this cannot be confirmed. The CDR3 has 16 residues. Per the germline V gene, CDR1 is SGHTA and CDR2 is FQGTGA. CDR3 loop: CASSHPPGQGRYEQFF.

This chain joins TRBV6-5 and TRBJ1-6. The germline V gene encodes CDR1 MNHEY and CDR2 SVGAGI. This CDR3 contains 13 residues. Here the CDR3 reads CASSASESSPLHF.

The gene calls are TRBV18 and TRBJ1-1; without DNA, the TCRdb call of TRBD1 cannot be checked. CDR3 length: 14 amino acids. The germline CDR1 and CDR2 sequences are KGHSH and LQKENI. The CDR3 sequence: CASSPLGRGAEAFF. Drawing the rest from reference TRBV18 and TRBJ1-1, the complete variable domain is NAGVMQNPRHLVRRRGQEARLRCSPMKGHSHVYWYRQLPEEGLKFMVYLQKENIIDESGMPKERFSAEFPKEGPSILRIQQVVRGDSAAYFCASSPLGRGAEAFFGQGTRLTVV.

V and J are TRBV2 and TRBJ2-2; as DNA is missing, the TRBD1 call by TCRdb cannot be tested. Germline CDR1 SNHLY, CDR2 FYNNEI. The length of the CDR3 is 14 residues. This chain's CDR3 is CASSRTANTGELFF. Full variable domain (outside the CDR3, taken from reference TRBV2 and TRBJ2-2): EPEVTQTPSHQVTQMGQEVILRCVPISNHLYFYWYRQILGQKVEFLVSFYNNEISEKSEIFDDQFSVERPDGSNFTLKIRSTKLEDSAMYFCASSRTANTGELFFGEGSRLTVL.

The V and J genes are TRBV20-1 and TRBJ2-5; TCRdb reports TRBD2, a call that lacks DNA to check it against. The CDR3 spans 15 residues. Germline CDR1 reads DFQATT; CDR2 reads SNEGSKA (reference sequence). CDR3 sequence: CSAARDSAFQETQYF.

This rearrangement joins TRBV6-4 to TRBJ1-6; TCRdb names TRBD1, which stays unverified in the absence of DNA. CDR1 is MRHNA, CDR2 SNTAGT, per germline. This CDR3 is built from 18 residues. CDR3 sequence reads: CASRSGTGNFSYNSPLHF.

The V and J genes are TRBV7-2 and TRBJ1-1. CDR1 is SGHTA and CDR2 is FQGNSA in the germline V gene. The CDR3 sequence is 14 residues long. The CDR3 sequence: CASSLKDIGTEAFF.

The V and J genes are TRBV12-3 or TRBV12-4 and TRBJ1-3. The CDR3 has 15 amino acids. The CDR3 region is CASSFTRHSGNTIYF.

CDR3 sequence: CASRDRARGFEAFF. The chain links TRBV6-1 to TRBJ1-1; with no DNA, the TCRdb D assignment of TRBD1 cannot be verified. This CDR3 has 14 residues. Germline CDR1 reads MNHNS; CDR2 reads SASEGT.

This chain uses TRBV19 with TRBJ2-7; the TRBD1 assignment by TCRdb is unverifiable without DNA. Germline loops: CDR1 LNHDA, CDR2 SQIVND (reference sequence). CDR3 size: 14 residues. CDR3 region: CASSWDREQSEQYF.

The chain couples TRBV4-2 to TRBJ1-5; absent DNA, TCRdb's TRBD1 call cannot be checked. The germline gives CDR1 LGHNA, CDR2 YNFKEQ. The CDR3 is 16 residues long. This CDR3 is CASSQEYGASNQPQHF.

The chain links TRBV7-3 to TRBJ2-5; the TRBD2 assignment by TCRdb is unverifiable without DNA. Germline V gene sequence: CDR1 SGHTA, CDR2 FQGTGA. The CDR3 runs 15 residues. CDR3 loop: CASSSLAGVGETQYF.

The chain combines TRBV7-7 with TRBJ2-1; TCRdb lists TRBD2, though no DNA is available to test this call. The CDR3 sequence is 13 residues long. Germline assignment: CDR1 SSHAT and CDR2 FNYEAQ (reference sequence). CDR3 amino acids: CASSYGTSGGTRF.

The chain employs TRBV6-1 and TRBJ2-1; checking the TCRdb D call of TRBD1 is not possible without DNA. Germline values: CDR1 MNHNS, CDR2 SASEGT. This CDR3 contains 12 residues. The CDR3 is CASSEPKGRQFF.

The V gene is TRBV18, the J gene TRBJ2-3; the D call of TRBD1 rests on TCRdb alone, since no DNA is present to check it. This CDR3 contains 16 residues. Germline CDR1 is KGHSH and CDR2 is LQKENI. The CDR3 here is CASSPRSSGRTDTQYF.

The chain is built from TRBV29-1 and TRBJ2-2. Germline V gene sequence: CDR1 SQVTM, CDR2 ANQGSEA. There are 12 residues in the CDR3. CDR3 amino acids: CSSGHGTGELFF.

The chain has TRBV7-9 and TRBJ2-4; TCRdb returns TRBD1, unconfirmable since there is no DNA. This CDR3 region has 14 residues. The germline CDR1 and CDR2 sequences are SEHNR and FQNEAQ (reference sequence). The CDR3 loop is CASSSGQAKNIQYF.

The rearrangement uses TRBV28 and TRBJ2-2; TCRdb lists TRBD1, though no DNA is available to test this call. The CDR3 length is 15 residues. CDR1 and CDR2 from the germline V gene are MDHEN and SYDVKM. CDR3 sequence: CASSSSRDRTGELFF.

The V and J genes are TRBV27 and TRBJ2-7; TCRdb reports TRBD1, a call that lacks DNA to check it against. Per germline, CDR1 MNHEY and CDR2 SMNVEV (reference sequence). This CDR3 contains 13 residues. CDR3 protein: CASSPGRSYEQYF.